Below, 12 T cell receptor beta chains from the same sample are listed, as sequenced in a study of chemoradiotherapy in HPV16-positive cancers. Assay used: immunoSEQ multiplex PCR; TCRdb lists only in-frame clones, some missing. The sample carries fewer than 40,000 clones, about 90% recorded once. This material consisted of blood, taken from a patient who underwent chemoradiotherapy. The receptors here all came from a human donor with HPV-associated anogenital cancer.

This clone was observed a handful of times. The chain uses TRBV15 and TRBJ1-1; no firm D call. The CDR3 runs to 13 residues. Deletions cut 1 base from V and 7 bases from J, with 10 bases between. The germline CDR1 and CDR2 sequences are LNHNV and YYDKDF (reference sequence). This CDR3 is CATSRGYTDEAFF. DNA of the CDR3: TGTGCCACCAGCAGAGGTTATACAGATGAAGCTTTCTTT.

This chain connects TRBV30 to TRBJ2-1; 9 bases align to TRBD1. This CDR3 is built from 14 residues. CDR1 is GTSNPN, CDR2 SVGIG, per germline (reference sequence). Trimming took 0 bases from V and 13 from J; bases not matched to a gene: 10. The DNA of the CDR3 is TGTGCCTGGAGTGTATCGGGTGGGGACAGGGAACAGTTCTTC. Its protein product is CAWSVSGGDREQFF.

As DNA, the CDR3 is TGTGCCAGCAGCTTAGGCCCCGGTCAAACCTCCTACGAGCAGTACTTC. It is translated as CASSLGPGQTSYEQYF. The chain has TRBV7-9 and TRBJ2-7; D is unresolved. Germline values: CDR1 SEHNR, CDR2 FQNEAQ (reference sequence). This CDR3 spans 16 amino acids. The germline V and J ends were trimmed by 1 base and 0 bases, with 13 bases remaining between them. Full variable domain (rest looked up from reference TRBV7-9 and TRBJ2-7): DTGVSQNPRHKITKRGQNVTFRCDPISEHNRLYWYRQTLGQGPEFLTYFQNEAQLEKSRLLSDRFSAERPKGSFSTLEIQRTEQGDSAMYLCASSLGPGQTSYEQYFGPGTRLTVT.

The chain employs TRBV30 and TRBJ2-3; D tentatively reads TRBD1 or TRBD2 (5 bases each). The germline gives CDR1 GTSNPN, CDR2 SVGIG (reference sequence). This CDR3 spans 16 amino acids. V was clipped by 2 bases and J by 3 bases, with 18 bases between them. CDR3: CAWSLVGGGITDTQYF. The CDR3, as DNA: TGTGCCTGGAGTCTCGTGGGTGGGGGTATTACAGATACGCAGTATTTT.

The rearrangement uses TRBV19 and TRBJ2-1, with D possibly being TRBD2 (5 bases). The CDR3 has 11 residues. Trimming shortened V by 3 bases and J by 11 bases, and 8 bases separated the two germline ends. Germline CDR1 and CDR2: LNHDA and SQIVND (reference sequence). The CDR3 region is CASSISTKQFF. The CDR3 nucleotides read TGTGCCAGTAGTATCTCGACTAAGCAGTTCTTC.

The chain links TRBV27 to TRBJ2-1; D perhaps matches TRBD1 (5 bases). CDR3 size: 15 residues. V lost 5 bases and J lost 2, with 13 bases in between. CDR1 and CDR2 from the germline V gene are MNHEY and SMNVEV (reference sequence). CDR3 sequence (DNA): TGTGCCAGCAGTCTAACTTTAGGGGCCTACAATGAGCAGTTCTTC. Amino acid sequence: CASSLTLGAYNEQFF.

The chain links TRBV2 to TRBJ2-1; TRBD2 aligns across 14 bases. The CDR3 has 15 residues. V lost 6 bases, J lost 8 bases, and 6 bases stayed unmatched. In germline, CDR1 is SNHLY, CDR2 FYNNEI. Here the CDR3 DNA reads TGTGCCAGCAGGCGGACTAGCGGGGGGTGGGATGAGCAGTTCTTC. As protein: CASRRTSGGWDEQFF.

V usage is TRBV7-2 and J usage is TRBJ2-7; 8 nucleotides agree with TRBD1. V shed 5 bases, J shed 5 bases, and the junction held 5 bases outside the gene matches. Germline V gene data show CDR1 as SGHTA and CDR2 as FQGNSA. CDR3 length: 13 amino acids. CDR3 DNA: TGTGCCAGCAGCCAGGGGGCTGGGAACGAGCAGTACTTC. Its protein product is CASSQGAGNEQYF.

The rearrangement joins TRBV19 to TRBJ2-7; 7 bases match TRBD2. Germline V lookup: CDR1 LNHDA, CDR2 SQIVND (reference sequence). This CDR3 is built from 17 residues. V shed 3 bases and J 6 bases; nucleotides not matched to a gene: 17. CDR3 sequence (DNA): TGTGCCAGTAGTATCTCTTCCTGGCGGGGGTCCCTCGGCGAGCAGTACTTC. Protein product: CASSISSWRGSLGEQYF.

The DNA for the CDR3 is TGTGCCAGTAGTATCCCCCGGGACAGGGGGCGCGGGCTGGGTCAGCCCCAGCATTTT. Amino acid sequence: CASSIPRDRGRGLGQPQHF. The chain is built from TRBV19 and TRBJ1-5, with TRBD1 matching over 12 bases. The V and J ends lost 3 bases and 6 bases, in that order; junction bases with no gene match: 15. Germline CDR1 is LNHDA and CDR2 is SQIVND (reference sequence). The CDR3 has 19 amino acids.

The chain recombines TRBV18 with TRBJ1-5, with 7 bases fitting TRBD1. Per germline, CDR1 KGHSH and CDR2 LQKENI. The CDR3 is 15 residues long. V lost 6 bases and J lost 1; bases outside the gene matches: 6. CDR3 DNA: TGTGCCAGCTCGCCTTCGACAGGGAGCAATCAGCCCCAGCATTTT. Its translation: CASSPSTGSNQPQHF.

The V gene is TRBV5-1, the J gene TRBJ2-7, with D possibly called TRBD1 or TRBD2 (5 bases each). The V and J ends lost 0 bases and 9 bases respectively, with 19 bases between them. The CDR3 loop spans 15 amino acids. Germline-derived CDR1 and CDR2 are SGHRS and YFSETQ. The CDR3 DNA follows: TGCGCCAGCAGCTTGGCCGGGGCGGCTATAGGGGTGCAGTACTTC. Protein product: CASSLAGAAIGVQYF.